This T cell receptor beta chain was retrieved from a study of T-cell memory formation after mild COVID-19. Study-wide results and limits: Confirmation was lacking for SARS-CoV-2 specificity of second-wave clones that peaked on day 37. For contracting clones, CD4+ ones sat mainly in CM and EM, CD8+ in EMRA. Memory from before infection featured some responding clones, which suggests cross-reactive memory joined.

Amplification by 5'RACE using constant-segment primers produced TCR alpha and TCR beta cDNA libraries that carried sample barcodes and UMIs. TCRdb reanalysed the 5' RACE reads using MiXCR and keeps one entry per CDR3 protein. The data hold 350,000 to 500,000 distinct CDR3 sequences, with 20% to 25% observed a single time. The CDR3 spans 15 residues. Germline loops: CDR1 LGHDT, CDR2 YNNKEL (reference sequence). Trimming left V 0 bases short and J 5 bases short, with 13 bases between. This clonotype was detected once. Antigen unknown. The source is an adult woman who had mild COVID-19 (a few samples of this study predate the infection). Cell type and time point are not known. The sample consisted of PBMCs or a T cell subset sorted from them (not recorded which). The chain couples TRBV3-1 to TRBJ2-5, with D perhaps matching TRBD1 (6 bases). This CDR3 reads CASSQDGWGRETQYF. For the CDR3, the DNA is TGTGCCAGCAGCCAAGACGGTTGGGGGCGGGAGACCCAGTACTTC.